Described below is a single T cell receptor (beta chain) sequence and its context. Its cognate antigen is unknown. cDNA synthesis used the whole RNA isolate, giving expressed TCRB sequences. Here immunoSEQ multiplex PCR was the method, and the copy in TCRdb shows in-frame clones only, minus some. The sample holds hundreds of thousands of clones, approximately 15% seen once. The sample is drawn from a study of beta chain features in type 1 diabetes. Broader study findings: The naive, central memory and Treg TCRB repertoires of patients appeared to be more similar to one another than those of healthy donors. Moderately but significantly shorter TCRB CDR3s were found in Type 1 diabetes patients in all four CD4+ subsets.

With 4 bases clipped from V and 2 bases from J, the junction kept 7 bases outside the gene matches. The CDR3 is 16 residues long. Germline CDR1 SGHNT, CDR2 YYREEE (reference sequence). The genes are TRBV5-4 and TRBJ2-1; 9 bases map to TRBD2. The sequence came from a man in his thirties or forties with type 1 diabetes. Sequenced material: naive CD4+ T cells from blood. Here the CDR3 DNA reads TGTGCCAGCAGCCAACTTAGCGGGAGACCCTACAATGAGCAGTTCTTC. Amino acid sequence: CASSQLSGRPYNEQFF.